The clone carrying this TCR beta chain was observed a few times. The antigen remains undetermined. This entry comes from a study of T-cell reconstitution after alpha-beta-depleted transplantation in children. Regarding the study as a whole: T cells produced anew were the main source of T-cell counts and diversity one year after transplant. As was reported, about two months after transplant, alpha-beta T cells came from several hundred expanded graft clones. Elevated TCRbeta diversity at day 60 was traced, in some patients, to surviving recipient T cells and thymic progenitors.

Construction of the TCRbeta library involved unique molecular identifiers. One entry per CDR3 protein, called by TCRdb with MiXCR from the PCR reads. The sample records hundreds of thousands of distinct CDR3 sequences, around 12% being singletons. Per the germline V gene, CDR1 is LGHNT and CDR2 is FRNRAP. The V segment lost 0 bases and the J segment 3 bases; nucleotides outside the gene matches: 5. This CDR3 spans 15 amino acids. The sequence came from a girl aged 2 to 9 with congenital amegakaryocytic thrombocytopenia, due to receive a stem cell transplant. Sequencing was performed on PBMCs, taken before TCRalphabeta/CD19-depleted stem cell transplant. V is TRBV12-5 and J is TRBJ2-7, with TRBD2 matching 7 bases. The CDR3 is CASGLVLGTNYEQYF. As DNA, the CDR3 is TGTGCTAGTGGTTTGGTACTCGGGACTAACTACGAGCAGTACTTC.